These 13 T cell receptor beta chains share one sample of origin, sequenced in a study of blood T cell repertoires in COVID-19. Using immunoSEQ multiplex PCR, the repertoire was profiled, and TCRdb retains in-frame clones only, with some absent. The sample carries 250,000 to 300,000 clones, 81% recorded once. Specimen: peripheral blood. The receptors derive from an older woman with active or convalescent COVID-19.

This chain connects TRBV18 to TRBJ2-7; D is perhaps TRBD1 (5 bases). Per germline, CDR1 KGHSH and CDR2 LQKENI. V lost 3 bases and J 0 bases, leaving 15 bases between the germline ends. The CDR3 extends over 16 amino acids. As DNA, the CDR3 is TGTGCCAGCTCACCTACGACCCTAGGGGCCTCCTACGAGCAGTACTTC. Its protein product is CASSPTTLGASYEQYF.

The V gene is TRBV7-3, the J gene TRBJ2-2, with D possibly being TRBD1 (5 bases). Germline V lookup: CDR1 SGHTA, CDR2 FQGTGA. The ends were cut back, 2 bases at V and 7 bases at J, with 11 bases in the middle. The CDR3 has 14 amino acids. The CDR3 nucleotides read TGTGCCAGCAGCTTAGGGGCCATTCACGGGGAGCTGTTTTTT. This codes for CASSLGAIHGELFF.

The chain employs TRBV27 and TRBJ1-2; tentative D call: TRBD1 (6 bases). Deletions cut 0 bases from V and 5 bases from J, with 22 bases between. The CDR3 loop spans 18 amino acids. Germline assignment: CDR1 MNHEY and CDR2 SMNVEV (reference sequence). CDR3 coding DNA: TGTGCCAGCAGTTTATCGGGCCGGGGGGGGCGACTTCTTTATGGCTACACCTTC. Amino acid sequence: CASSLSGRGGRLLYGYTF.

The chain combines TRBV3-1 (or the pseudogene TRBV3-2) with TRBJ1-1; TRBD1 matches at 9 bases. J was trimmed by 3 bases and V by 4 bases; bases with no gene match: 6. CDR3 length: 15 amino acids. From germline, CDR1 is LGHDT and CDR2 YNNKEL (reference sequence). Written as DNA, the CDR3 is TGTGCCAGCAGCCCGAGGACAGGGGCGGACACTGAAGCTTTCTTT. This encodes CASSPRTGADTEAFF.

CDR3 nucleotide sequence: TGCAGCGTTGAAGGGACGGGGATCTACGAGCAGTACTTC. It codes for CSVEGTGIYEQYF. The chain joins TRBV29-1 to TRBJ2-7; TRBD2 is a possible D gene (5 bases). CDR1 SQVTM and CDR2 ANQGSEA come from the germline V gene. The CDR3 is made up of 13 amino acids. Trimming removed 1 base at V and 3 bases at J, with 10 bases between.

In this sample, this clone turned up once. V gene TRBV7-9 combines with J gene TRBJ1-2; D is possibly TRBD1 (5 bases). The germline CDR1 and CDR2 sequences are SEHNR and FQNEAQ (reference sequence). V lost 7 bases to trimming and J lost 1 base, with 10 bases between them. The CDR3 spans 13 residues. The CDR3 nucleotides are TGTGCCAGCATGGGGGAGGGTAACTATGGCTACACCTTC. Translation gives CASMGEGNYGYTF.

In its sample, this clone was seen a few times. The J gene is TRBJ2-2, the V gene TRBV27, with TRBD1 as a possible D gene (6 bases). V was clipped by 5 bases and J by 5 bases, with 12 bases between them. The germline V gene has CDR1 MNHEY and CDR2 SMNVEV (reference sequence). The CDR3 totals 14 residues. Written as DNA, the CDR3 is TGTGCCAGCAGTATCAACAGGGTAACCGGGGAGCTGTTTTTT. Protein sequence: CASSINRVTGELFF.

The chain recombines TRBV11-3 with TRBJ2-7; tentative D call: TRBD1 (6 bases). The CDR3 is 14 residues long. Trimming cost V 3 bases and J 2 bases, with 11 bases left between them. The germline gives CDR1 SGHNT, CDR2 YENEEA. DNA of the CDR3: TGTGCCAGCAGCTTGGGGGCCCCAACCTACGAGCAGTACTTC. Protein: CASSLGAPTYEQYF.

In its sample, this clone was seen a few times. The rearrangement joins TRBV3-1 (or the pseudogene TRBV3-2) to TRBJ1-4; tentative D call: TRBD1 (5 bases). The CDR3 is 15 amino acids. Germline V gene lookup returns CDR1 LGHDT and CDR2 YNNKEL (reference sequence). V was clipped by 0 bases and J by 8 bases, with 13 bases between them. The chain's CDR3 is CASSQDAGPGEKLFF. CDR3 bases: TGTGCCAGCAGCCAAGACGCGGGGCCAGGGGAAAAACTGTTTTTT.

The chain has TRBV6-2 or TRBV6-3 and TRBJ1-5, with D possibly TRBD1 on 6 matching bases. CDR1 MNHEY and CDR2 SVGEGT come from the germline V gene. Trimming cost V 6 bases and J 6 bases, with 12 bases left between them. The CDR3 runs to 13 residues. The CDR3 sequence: CASSVARGQPQHF. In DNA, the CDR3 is TGTGCCAGCAGCGTCGCCAGGGGTCAGCCCCAGCATTTT.

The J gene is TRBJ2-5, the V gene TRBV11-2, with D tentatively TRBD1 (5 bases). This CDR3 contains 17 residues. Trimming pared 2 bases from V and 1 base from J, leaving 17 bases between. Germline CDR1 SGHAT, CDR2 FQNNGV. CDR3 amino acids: CASSLRGGALRQETQYF. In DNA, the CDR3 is TGTGCCAGCAGCTTAAGGGGTGGAGCGCTGCGCCAAGAGACCCAGTACTTC.

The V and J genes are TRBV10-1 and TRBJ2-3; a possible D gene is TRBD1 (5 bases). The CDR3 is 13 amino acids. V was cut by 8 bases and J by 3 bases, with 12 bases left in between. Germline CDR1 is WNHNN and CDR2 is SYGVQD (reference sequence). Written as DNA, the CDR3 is TGCGCCAGCCAGGGTAGGGGTACAGATACGCAGTATTTT. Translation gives CASQGRGTDTQYF.

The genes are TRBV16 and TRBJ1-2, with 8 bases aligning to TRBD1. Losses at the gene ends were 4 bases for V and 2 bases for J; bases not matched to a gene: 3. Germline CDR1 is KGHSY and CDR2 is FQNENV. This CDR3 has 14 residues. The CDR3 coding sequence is TGTGCCAGCAGCCCAGGGGGCCCAAACTATGGCTACACCTTC. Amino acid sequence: CASSPGGPNYGYTF.